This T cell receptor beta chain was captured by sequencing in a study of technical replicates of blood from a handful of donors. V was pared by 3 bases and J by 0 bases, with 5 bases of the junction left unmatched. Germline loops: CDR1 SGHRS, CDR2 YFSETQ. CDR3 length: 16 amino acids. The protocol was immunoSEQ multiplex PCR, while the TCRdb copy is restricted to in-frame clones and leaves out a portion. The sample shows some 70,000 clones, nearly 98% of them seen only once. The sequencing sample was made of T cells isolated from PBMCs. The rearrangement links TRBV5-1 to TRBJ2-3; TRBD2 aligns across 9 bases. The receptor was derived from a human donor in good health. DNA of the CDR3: TGCGCCAGCAGCTCTCTAGCGGGAATCAGCACAGATACGCAGTATTTT. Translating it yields CASSSLAGISTDTQYF.